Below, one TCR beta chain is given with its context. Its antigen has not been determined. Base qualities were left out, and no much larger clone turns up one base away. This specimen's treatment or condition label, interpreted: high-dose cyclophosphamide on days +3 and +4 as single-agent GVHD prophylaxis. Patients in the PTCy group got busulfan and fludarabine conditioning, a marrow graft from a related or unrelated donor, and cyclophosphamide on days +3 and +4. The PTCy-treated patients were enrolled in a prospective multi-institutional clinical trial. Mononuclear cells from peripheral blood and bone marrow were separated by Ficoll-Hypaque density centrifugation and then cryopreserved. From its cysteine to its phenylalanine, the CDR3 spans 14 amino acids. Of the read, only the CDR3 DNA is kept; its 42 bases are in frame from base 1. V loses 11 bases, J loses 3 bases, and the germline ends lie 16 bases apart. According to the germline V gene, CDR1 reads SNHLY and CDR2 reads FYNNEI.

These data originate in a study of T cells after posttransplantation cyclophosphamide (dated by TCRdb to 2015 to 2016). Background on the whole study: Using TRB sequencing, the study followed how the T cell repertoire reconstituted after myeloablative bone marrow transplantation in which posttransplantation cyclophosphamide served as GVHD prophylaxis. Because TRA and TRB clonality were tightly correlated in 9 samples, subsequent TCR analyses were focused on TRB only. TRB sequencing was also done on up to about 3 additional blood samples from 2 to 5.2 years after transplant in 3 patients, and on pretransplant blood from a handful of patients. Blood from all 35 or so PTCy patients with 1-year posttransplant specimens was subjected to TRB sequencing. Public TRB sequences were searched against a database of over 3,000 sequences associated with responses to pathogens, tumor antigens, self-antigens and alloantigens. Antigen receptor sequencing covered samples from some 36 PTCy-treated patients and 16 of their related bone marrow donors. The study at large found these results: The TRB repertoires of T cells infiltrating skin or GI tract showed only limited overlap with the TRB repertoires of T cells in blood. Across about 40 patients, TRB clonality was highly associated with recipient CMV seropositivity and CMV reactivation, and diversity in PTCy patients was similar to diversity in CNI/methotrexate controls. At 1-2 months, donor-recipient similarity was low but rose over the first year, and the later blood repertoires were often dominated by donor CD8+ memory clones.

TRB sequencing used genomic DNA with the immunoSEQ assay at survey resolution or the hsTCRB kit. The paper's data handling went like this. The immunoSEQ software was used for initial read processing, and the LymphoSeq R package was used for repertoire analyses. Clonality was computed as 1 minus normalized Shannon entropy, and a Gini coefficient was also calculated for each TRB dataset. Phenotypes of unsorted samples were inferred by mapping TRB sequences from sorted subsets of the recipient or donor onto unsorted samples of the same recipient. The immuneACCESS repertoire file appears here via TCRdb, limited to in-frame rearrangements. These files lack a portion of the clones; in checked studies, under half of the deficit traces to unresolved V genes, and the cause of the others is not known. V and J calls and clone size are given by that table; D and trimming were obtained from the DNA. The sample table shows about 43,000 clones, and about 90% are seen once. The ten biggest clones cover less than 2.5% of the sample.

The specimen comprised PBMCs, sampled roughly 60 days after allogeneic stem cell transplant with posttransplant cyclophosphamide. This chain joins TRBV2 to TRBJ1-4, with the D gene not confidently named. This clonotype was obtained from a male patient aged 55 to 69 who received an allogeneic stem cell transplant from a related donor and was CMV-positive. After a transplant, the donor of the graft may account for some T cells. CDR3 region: CASLRGPSNEKLFF. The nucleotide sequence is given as TGTGCCTCCCTCCGCGGGCCATCTAATGAAAAACTGTTTTTT.